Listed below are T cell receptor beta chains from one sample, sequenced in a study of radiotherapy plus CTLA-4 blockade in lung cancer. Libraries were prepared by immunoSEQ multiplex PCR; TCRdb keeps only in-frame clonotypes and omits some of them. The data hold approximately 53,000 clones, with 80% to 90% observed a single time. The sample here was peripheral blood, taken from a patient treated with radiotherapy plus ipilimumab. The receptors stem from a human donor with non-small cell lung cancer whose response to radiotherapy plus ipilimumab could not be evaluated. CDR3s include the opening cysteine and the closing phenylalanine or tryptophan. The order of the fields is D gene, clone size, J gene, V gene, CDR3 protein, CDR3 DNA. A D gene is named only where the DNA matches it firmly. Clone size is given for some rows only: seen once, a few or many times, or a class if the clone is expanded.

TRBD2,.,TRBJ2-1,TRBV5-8,CASSLRTGGGTMKNEQFF,TGTGCCAGCAGCTTGAGGACCGGGGGGGGTACAATGAAGAATGAGCAGTTCTTC
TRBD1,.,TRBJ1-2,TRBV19,CASMSDRGQDNYGYTF,TGTGCCAGTATGTCAGACAGGGGACAAGATAACTATGGCTACACCTTC
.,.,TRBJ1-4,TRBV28,CASSAREWDEKLFF,TGTGCCAGCAGTGCCCGGGAATGGGATGAAAAACTGTTTTTT
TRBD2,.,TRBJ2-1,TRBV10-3,CAISERLAGGNEQFF,TGTGCCATCAGTGAACGACTAGCGGGCGGGAATGAGCAGTTCTTC
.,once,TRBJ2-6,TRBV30,CAWRYSSGANVLTF,TGTGCCTGGAGATACAGCTCCGGGGCCAACGTCCTGACTTTC
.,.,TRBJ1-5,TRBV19,CASSSQGSHNQPQHF,TGTGCCAGTAGTTCTCAGGGATCCCACAATCAGCCCCAGCATTTT
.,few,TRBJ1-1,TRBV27,CASSPRLTGMNTEAFF,TGTGCCAGCAGTCCACGATTGACAGGTATGAACACTGAAGCTTTCTTT
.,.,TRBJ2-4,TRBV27,CASSSPGGYDKNIQYF,TGTGCCAGCAGTTCCCCCGGCGGCTACGACAAAAACATTCAGTACTTC
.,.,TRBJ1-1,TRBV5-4,CASSLGLQGTFF,TGTGCCAGCAGCCTGGGACTTCAGGGGACTTTCTTT
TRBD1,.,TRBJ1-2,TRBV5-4,CASSFRDRAGGYTF,TGTGCCAGCAGCTTCCGGGACAGAGCAGGCGGCTACACCTTC
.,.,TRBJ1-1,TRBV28,CASSPRQLTEAFF,TGTGCCAGCAGTCCCAGACAGCTCACTGAAGCTTTCTTT
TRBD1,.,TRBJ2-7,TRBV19,CVSSILQGQQYF,TGTGTCAGTAGTATCCTACAGGGGCAGCAGTACTTC
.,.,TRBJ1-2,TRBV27,CASSLSGSYGYTF,TGTGCCAGCAGTTTGTCCGGGAGCTATGGCTACACCTTC
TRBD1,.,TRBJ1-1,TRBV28,CASRLGGPLTEAFF,TGTGCCAGCAGGCTAGGGGGCCCCTTGACTGAAGCTTTCTTT
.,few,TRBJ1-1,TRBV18,CASSPRGNTEAFF,TGTGCCAGCTCTCCTAGGGGGAACACTGAAGCTTTCTTT
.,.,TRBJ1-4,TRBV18,CASSPGQGEKLFF,TGTGCCAGCTCACCGGGGCAGGGTGAAAAACTGTTTTTT
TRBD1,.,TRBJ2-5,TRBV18,CASSPPRTGGGETQYF,TGCGCCAGCTCACCACCGCGGACAGGGGGAGGAGAGACCCAGTACTTC
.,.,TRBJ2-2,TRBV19,CASSLGPGTGELFF,TGTGCCAGTAGTTTGGGGCCGGGTACCGGGGAGCTGTTTTTT
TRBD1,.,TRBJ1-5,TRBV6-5,CASRMGQQINQPQHF,TGTGCCAGCAGGATGGGACAGCAAATCAATCAGCCCCAGCATTTT
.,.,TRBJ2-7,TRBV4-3,CASSQGEYEQYF,TGCGCCAGCAGCCAAGGCGAGTACGAGCAGTACTTC
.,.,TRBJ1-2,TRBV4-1,CASSQEGRSYGYTF,TGCGCCAGCAGCCAAGAGGGGCGGAGCTATGGCTACACCTTC
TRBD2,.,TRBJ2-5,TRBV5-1,CASSLAGGASGYQETQYF,TGCGCCAGCAGCTTGGCCGGAGGGGCTAGCGGATACCAAGAGACCCAGTACTTC
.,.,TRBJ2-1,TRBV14,CASSQEEGNRDFNEQFF,TGTGCCAGCAGCCAAGAAGAGGGAAACCGGGACTTCAATGAGCAGTTCTTC
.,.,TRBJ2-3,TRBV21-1,CASSKVEINFCTDTQYF,TGTGCCAGCAGCAAAGTTGAGATAAACTTTTGCACAGATACGCAGTATTTT
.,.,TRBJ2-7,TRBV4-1,CASSQRGASYEQYF,TGCGCCAGCAGCCAGCGTGGGGCCTCCTACGAGCAGTACTTC
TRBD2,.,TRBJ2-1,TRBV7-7,CASSLGTSGPDEQFF,TGTGCTAGCAGCTTGGGGACTAGCGGTCCGGATGAGCAGTTCTTC
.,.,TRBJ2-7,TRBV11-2,CASSHAPQVHQTYEQYF,TGTGCCAGCAGCCACGCTCCACAGGTCCATCAAACCTACGAGCAGTACTTC
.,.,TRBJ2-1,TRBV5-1,CASSLVSGRINEQFF,TGCGCCAGCAGCTTGGTATCAGGCAGGATCAATGAGCAGTTCTTC
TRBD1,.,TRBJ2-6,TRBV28,CASSRAGTASSGANVLTF,TGTGCCAGCAGCCGCGCCGGGACAGCCAGCTCTGGGGCCAACGTCCTGACTTTC